This TCR beta chain was profiled in a study of cytomegalovirus exposure and HLA in healthy donors. 60 Vbeta and 13 Jbeta primers were used in PCR. Measured with immunoSEQ multiplex PCR; TCRdb has only the in-frame clones, and not every one. The sample includes 200,000 to 250,000 clones, 65% to 85% of them seen just once. A remark on this clone: Its antigen is not known.

The study, taken as a whole, reports: Reportedly, HLA-A and HLA-B alleles of most subjects were accurately predicted from TCR beta.

CDR1 is SGHNT, CDR2 YENEEA, per germline. V was trimmed by 0 bases and J by 1 base, leaving 10 bases between them. This CDR3 has 16 amino acids. The clonotype originates from a boy aged 2-9 years in good health and CMV-seronegative. What was sequenced was PBMCs. The J gene is TRBJ2-1, the V gene TRBV11-3; weak D call: TRBD2 (6 bases). The chain's CDR3 is CASSLDRGRSYNEQFF. The DNA for the CDR3 is TGTGCCAGCAGCTTAGATCGGGGGAGGTCCTACAATGAGCAGTTCTTC.